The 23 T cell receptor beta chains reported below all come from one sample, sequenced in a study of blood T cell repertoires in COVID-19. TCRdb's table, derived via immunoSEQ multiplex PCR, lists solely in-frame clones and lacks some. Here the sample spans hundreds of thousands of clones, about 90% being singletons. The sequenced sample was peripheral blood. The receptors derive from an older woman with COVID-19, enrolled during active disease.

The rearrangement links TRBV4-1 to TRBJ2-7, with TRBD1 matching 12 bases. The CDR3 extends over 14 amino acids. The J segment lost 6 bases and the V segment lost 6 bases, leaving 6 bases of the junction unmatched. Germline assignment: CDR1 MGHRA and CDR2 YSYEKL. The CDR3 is CASSLRDRGLEQYF. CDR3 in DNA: TGCGCCAGCAGTCTCCGGGACAGGGGGCTCGAGCAGTACTTC.

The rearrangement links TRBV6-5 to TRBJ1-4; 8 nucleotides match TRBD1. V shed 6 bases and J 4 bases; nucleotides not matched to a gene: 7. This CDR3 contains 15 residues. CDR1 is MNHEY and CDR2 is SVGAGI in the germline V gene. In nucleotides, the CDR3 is TGTGCCAGCAGACCTGACAGGGGTCTTAATGAAAAACTGTTTTTT. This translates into CASRPDRGLNEKLFF.

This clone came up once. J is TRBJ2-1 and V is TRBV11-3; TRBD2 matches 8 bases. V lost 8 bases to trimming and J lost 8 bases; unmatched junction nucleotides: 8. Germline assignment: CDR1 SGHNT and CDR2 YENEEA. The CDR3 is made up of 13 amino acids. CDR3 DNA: TGTGCCAGCGGAACGGGGGGGCTCGATGAGCAGTTCTTC. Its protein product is CASGTGGLDEQFF.

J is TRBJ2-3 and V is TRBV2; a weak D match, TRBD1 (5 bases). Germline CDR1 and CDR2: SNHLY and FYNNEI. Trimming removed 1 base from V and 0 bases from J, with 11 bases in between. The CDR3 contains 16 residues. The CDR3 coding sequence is TGTGCCAGCAGTGAAGACAGGCATTCTAGCACAGATACGCAGTATTTT. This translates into CASSEDRHSSTDTQYF.

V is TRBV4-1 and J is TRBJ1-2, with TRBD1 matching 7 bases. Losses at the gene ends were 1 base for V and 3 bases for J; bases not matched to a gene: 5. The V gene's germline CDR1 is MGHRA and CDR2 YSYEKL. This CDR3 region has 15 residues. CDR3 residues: CASSQAQGKDYGYTF. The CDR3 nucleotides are TGCGCCAGCAGCCAAGCACAGGGGAAGGACTATGGCTACACCTTC.

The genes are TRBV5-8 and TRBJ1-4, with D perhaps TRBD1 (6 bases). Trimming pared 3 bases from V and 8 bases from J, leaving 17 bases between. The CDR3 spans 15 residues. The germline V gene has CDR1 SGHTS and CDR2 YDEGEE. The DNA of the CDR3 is TGTGCCAGCAGCTCCCCACAGGGAAGAAGAGAAAAACTGTTTTTT. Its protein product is CASSSPQGRREKLFF.

The CDR3 DNA follows: TGCGCCAGCAGCCCACCGGGACATCTTCCTGAAGCTTTCTTT. Translation gives CASSPPGHLPEAFF. The V call is TRBV5-1, the J call TRBJ1-1; perhaps TRBD1 as D (6 bases). With 4 bases removed from V and 6 bases from J, the gap between germline ends came to 16 bases. This CDR3 is built from 14 residues. Germline-derived CDR1 and CDR2 are SGHRS and YFSETQ.

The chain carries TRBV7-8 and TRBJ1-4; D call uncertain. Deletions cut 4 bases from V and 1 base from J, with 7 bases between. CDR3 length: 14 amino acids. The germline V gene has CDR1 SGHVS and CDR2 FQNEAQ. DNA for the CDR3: TGTGCCAGCAGCTCAAGAGGAACTAATGAAAAACTGTTTTTT. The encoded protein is CASSSRGTNEKLFF.

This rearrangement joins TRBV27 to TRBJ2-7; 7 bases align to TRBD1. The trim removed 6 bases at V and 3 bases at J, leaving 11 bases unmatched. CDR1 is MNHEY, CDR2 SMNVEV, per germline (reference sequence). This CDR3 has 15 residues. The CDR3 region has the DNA TGTGCCAGCAGCTTGGACCGGGACAGTGACTACGAGCAGTACTTC. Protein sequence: CASSLDRDSDYEQYF.

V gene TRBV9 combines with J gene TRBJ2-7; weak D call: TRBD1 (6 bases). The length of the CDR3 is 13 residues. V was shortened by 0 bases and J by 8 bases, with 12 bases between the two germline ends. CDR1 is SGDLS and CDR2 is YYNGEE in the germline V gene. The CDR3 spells CASSVAPQGQQYF. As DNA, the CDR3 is TGTGCCAGCAGCGTAGCCCCTCAGGGGCAGCAGTACTTC.

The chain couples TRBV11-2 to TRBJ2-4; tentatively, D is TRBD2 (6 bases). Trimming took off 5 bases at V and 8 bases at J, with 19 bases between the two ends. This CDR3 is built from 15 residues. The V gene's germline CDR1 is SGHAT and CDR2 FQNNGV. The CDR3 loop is CASSQRSGTGDIQYF. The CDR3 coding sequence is TGTGCCAGCAGCCAGCGGTCCGGGACGGGGGACATTCAGTACTTC.

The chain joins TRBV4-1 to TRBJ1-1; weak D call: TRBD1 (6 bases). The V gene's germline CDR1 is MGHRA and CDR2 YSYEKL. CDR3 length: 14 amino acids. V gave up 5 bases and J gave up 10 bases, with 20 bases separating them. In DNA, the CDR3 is TGCGCCAGCAGCTTCGACCGGGACAAAAAATTAGCTTTCTTT. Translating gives CASSFDRDKKLAFF.

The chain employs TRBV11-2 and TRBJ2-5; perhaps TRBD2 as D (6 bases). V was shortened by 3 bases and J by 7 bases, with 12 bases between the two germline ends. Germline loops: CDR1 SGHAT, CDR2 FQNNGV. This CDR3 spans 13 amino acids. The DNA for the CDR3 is TGTGCCAGCAGCTTTTGGGGGGAAGGGACCCAGTACTTC. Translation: CASSFWGEGTQYF.

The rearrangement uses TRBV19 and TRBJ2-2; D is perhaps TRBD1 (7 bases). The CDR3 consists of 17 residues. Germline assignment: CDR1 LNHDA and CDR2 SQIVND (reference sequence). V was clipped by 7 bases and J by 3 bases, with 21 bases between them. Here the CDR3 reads CASTLVPQGGYTGELFF. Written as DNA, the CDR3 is TGTGCCAGTACCCTAGTCCCCCAGGGGGGCTACACCGGGGAGCTGTTTTTT.

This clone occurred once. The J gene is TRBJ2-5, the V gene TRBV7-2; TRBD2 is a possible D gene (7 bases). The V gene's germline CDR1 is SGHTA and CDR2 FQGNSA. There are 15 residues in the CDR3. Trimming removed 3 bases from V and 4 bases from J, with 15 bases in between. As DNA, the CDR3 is TGTGCCAGCAGCTTTAGTATGGGGGGGCGAGAGACCCAGTACTTC. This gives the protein CASSFSMGGRETQYF. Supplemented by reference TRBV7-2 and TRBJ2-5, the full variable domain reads GAGVSQSPSNKVTEKGKDVELRCDPISGHTALYWYRQSLGQGLEFLIYFQGNSAPDKSGLPSDRFSAERTGGSVSTLTIQRTQQEDSAVYLCASSFSMGGRETQYFGPGTRLLVL.

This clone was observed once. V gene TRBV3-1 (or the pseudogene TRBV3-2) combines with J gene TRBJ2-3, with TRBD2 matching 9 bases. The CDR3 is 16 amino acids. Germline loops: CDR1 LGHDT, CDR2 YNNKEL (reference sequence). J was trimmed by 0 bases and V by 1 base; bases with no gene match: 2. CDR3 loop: CASSQGSGGSTDTQYF. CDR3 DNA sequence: TGTGCCAGCAGCCAAGGTAGCGGGGGAAGCACAGATACGCAGTATTTT.

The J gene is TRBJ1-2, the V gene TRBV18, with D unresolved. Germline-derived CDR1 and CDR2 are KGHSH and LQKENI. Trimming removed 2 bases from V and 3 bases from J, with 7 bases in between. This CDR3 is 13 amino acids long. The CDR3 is CASSPDTDYGYTF. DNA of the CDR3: TGTGCCAGCTCACCAGACACGGACTATGGCTACACCTTC.

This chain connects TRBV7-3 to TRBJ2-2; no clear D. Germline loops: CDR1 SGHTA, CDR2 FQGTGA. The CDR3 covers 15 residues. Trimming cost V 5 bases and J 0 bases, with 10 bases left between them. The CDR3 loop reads CASSPQSANTGELFF. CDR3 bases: TGTGCCAGCAGCCCGCAAAGCGCGAACACCGGGGAGCTGTTTTTT.

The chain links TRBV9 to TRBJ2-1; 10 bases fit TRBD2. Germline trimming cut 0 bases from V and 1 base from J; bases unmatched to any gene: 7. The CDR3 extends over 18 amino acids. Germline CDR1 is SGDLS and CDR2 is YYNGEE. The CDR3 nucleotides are TGTGCCAGCAGCGTAGGAGGTAGCGGGGGGATTTCCTACAATGAGCAGTTCTTC. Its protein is CASSVGGSGGISYNEQFF.

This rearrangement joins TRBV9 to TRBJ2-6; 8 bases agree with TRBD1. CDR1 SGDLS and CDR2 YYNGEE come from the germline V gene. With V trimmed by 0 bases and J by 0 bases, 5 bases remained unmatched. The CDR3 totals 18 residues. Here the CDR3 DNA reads TGTGCCAGCAGCGTAGGCCGGACAGGGTCCTCTGGGGCCAACGTCCTGACTTTC. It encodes CASSVGRTGSSGANVLTF.

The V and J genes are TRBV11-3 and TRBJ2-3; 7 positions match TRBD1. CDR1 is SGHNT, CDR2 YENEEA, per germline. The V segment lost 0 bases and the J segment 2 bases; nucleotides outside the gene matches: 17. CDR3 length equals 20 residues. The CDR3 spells CASSLDPGQRYSPNTDTQYF. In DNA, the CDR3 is TGTGCCAGCAGCTTAGACCCGGGACAGCGATACTCACCGAACACAGATACGCAGTATTTT. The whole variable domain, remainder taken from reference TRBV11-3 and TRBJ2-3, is EAGVVQSPRYKIIEKKQPVAFWCNPISGHNTLYWYLQNLGQGPELLIRYENEEAVDDSQLPKDRFSAERLKGVDSTLKIQPAELGDSAVYLCASSLDPGQRYSPNTDTQYFGPGTRLTVL.

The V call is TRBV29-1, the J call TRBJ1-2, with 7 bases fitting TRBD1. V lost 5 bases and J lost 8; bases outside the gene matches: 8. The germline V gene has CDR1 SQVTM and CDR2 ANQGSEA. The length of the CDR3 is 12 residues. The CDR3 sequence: CSVWDSWSGYTF. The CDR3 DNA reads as TGCAGCGTTTGGGACAGCTGGAGCGGCTACACCTTC.

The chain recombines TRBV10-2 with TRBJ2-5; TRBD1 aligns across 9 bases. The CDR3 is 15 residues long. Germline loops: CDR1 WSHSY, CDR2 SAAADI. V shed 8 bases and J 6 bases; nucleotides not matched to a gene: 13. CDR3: CASPLPGTGRKTQYF. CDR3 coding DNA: TGCGCCAGCCCGTTACCCGGGACAGGGCGAAAGACCCAGTACTTC.